The following is a T cell receptor beta chain sequence with its context. The entry originates in a study of beta chain features in type 1 diabetes. The CDR3 spans 14 residues. V trimming: 4 bases; J trimming: 0 bases; junction bases outside the gene matches: 3. Germline CDR1 is SGHRS and CDR2 is YFSETQ. What was sequenced were expressed TCRB transcripts, since all of the isolated RNA had been reverse transcribed. Sequencing used immunoSEQ multiplex PCR; TCRdb keeps in-frame clones, though not all of them. The sample includes about 270,000 clones, 13% to 15% of them seen just once. All of the sorted populations showed purity greater than 98%.

The receptor was derived from a woman aged 35 to 49 in good health. Source material: naive CD4+ T cells from blood. This chain links TRBV5-1 with TRBJ2-7; TRBD1 matches at 8 bases. The CDR3 DNA reads as TGCGCCAGCAGCCGGACAGGGAGCTCCTACGAGCAGTACTTC. This sequence encodes CASSRTGSSYEQYF. Drawing the rest from reference TRBV5-1 and TRBJ2-7, the complete variable domain is KAGVTQTPRYLIKTRGQQVTLSCSPISGHRSVSWYQQTPGQGLQFLFEYFSETQRNKGNFPGRFSGRQFSNSRSEMNVSTLELGDSALYLCASSRTGSSYEQYFGPGTRLTVT.